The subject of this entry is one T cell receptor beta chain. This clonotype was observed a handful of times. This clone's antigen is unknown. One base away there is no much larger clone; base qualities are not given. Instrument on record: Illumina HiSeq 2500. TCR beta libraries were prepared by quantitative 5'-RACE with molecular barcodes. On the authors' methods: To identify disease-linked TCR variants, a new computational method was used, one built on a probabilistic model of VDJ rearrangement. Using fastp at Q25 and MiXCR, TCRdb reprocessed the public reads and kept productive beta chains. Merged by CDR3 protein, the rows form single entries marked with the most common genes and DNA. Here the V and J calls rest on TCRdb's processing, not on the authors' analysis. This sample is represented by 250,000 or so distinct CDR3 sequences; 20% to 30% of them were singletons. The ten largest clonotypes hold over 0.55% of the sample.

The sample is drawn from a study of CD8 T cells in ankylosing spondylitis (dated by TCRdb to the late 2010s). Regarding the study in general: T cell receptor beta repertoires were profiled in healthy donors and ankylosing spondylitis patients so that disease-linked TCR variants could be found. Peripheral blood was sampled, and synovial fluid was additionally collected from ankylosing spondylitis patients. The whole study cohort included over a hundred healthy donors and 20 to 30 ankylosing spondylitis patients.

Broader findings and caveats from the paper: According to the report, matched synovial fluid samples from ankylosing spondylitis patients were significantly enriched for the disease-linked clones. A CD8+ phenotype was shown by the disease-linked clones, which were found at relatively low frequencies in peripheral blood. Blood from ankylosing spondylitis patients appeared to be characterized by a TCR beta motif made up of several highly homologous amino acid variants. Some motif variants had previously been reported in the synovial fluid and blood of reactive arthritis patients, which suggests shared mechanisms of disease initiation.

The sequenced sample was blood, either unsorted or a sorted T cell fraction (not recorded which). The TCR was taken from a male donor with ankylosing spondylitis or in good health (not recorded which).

The CDR3: CASSQKGTGYNEQFF. The DNA sequence follows: TGTGCCAGCAGCCAGAAAGGGACGGGGTACAATGAGCAGTTCTTC. The V and J segments used are TRBV12-3 or TRBV12-4 and TRBJ2-1, with a tentative D call of TRBD1 or TRBD2, each matching 5 bases. CDR3 length: 15 amino acids, cysteine to phenylalanine. The retained sequence is limited to the CDR3, 45 bases, with the frame set at the first base. V sheds 6 bases and J sheds 4 bases, leaving 16 bases between their ends.